These 10 T cell receptor beta chains originate from one sample sequenced in a study of PD-1 blockade in classical Hodgkin lymphoma (dated by TCRdb to 2018 to 2020). Library preparation was by the immunoSEQ multiplex PCR assay. Here the immuneACCESS table is served through TCRdb, limited to in-frame sequences with V and J called. Missing clones are a known gap in these copies; in checked studies unresolved V genes cover under half, and the rest lacks a known reason. This sample holds roughly 31,000 clones; about 85% were observed only once. The ten largest clones capture 2.4% of the sample. Read against the paper, the sample's time point label means: cycle 1 day 1 (C1D1), immediately before nivolumab initiation. Every trial patient had relapsed following autologous stem cell transplantation, and prior brentuximab vedotin exposure was what differed among cohorts A, B and C. Using a Miltenyi CD4+ T cell isolation kit, CD4+ T cells were purified from thawed PBMCs through magnetic negative selection.

The sequences come from CD4+ T cells from blood, collected at baseline. These receptor sequences come from a human donor with classical Hodgkin lymphoma.

The CDR3 coding sequence is TGTGCCAGTAGTATAAATAGACTAGCGGGAGATACCTACAATGAGCAGTTCTTC. The encoded protein is CASSINRLAGDTYNEQFF. The rearrangement joins TRBV19 to TRBJ2-1; 12 bases line up with TRBD2. Losses at the gene ends were 2 bases for V and 2 bases for J; bases not matched to a gene: 7. The CDR3 runs 18 residues. Germline V gene data show CDR1 as LNHDA and CDR2 as SQIVND (reference sequence).

In this sample, this clone turned up once. The rearrangement links TRBV19 to TRBJ1-2; 7 bases are a match to TRBD1. Germline loops: CDR1 LNHDA, CDR2 SQIVND (reference sequence). The length of the CDR3 is 14 residues. V was clipped by 3 bases and J by 4 bases; unmatched bases: 5. CDR3 in amino acids: CASSMRDSPYGYTF. In nucleotides, the CDR3 is TGTGCCAGTAGTATGAGGGACAGCCCCTATGGCTACACCTTC. The full variable domain, its missing parts supplied by reference TRBV19 and TRBJ1-2, is DGGITQSPKYLFRKEGQNVTLSCEQNLNHDAMYWYRQDPGQGLRLIYYSQIVNDFQKGDIAEGYSVSREKKESFPLTVTSAQKNPTAFYLCASSMRDSPYGYTFGSGTRLTVV.

The genes are TRBV19 and TRBJ2-2; TRBD1 might be the D (6 bases). Germline CDR1 reads LNHDA; CDR2 reads SQIVND (reference sequence). Trimming shortened V by 9 bases and J by 4 bases, and 12 bases separated the two germline ends. This CDR3 is 13 amino acids long. The CDR3 DNA is TGTGCCAGCTGGGACAAAGCCACCGGGGAGCTGTTTTTT. Protein: CASWDKATGELFF.

CDR3 bases: TGTGCCAGCACCGAGACAGGAGTCTCTGGAAACACCATATATTTT. Protein: CASTETGVSGNTIYF. The rearrangement uses TRBV28 and TRBJ1-3; perhaps TRBD1 as D (6 bases). Per the germline V gene, CDR1 is MDHEN and CDR2 is SYDVKM. The CDR3 contains 15 residues. Deletions cut 7 bases from V and 0 bases from J, with 13 bases between.

This chain links TRBV19 with TRBJ2-1, with no clear D. The CDR3 covers 14 residues. Germline CDR1 is LNHDA and CDR2 is SQIVND (reference sequence). V lost 7 bases and J lost 8, with 18 bases in between. In DNA, the CDR3 is TGTGCCAGTAATCCTTCCCTTGGGATCCATGAGCAGTTCTTC. Encoded protein: CASNPSLGIHEQFF. Supplemented by reference TRBV19 and TRBJ2-1, the full variable domain reads DGGITQSPKYLFRKEGQNVTLSCEQNLNHDAMYWYRQDPGQGLRLIYYSQIVNDFQKGDIAEGYSVSREKKESFPLTVTSAQKNPTAFYLCASNPSLGIHEQFFGPGTRLTVL.

The chain combines TRBV7-9 with TRBJ1-1, with D unclear. Germline V gene sequence: CDR1 SEHNR, CDR2 FQNEAQ (reference sequence). The CDR3 is 14 residues long. With 1 base removed from V and 1 base from J, the gap between germline ends came to 7 bases. CDR3 DNA sequence: TGTGCCAGCAGCTTAGGATACAGGAACACTGAAGCTTTCTTT. Residues: CASSLGYRNTEAFF. The full variable domain, its missing parts supplied by reference TRBV7-9 and TRBJ1-1, is DTGVSQNPRHKITKRGQNVTFRCDPISEHNRLYWYRQTLGQGPEFLTYFQNEAQLEKSRLLSDRFSAERPKGSFSTLEIQRTEQGDSAMYLCASSLGYRNTEAFFGQGTRLTVV.

The rearrangement joins TRBV5-6 to TRBJ1-2, with 7 bases identical to TRBD1. Losses at the gene ends were 0 bases for V and 4 bases for J; bases not matched to a gene: 9. Germline assignment: CDR1 SGHDT and CDR2 YYEEEE. CDR3 length: 16 amino acids. The DNA for the CDR3 is TGTGCCAGCAGCTTGGTTGTCAGGGGGGCACTCTATGGCTACACCTTC. Translating gives CASSLVVRGALYGYTF. The whole variable domain, filled in from reference TRBV5-6 and TRBJ1-2, reads DAGVTQSPTHLIKTRGQQVTLRCSPKSGHDTVSWYQQALGQGPQFIFQYYEEEERQRGNFPDRFSGHQFPNYSSELNVNALLLGDSALYLCASSLVVRGALYGYTFGSGTRLTVV.

The gene calls are TRBV5-6 and TRBJ2-1; 9 positions match TRBD2. CDR3 length: 16 residues. CDR1 is SGHDT and CDR2 is YYEEEE in the germline V gene. V lost 4 bases to trimming and J lost 4 bases; unmatched junction nucleotides: 9. The CDR3 DNA reads TGTGCCAGCAGCGGACCGACTAGCGGAGTTTACAATGAGCAGTTCTTC. This gives the protein CASSGPTSGVYNEQFF.

The genes are TRBV7-9 and TRBJ1-5, with D tentatively TRBD1 (6 bases). In germline, CDR1 is SEHNR, CDR2 FQNEAQ (reference sequence). The V and J ends lost 5 bases and 1 base respectively, with 15 bases between them. The CDR3 loop spans 16 amino acids. DNA of the CDR3: TGTGCCAGCAGCGACCCGACAGGTCGCAGCAATCAGCCCCAGCATTTT. Protein sequence: CASSDPTGRSNQPQHF.

The chain recombines TRBV11-2 with TRBJ2-1; 9 nucleotides agree with TRBD2. Germline V gene sequence: CDR1 SGHAT, CDR2 FQNNGV. The V gene end was trimmed by 1 base and the J gene end by 7 bases; junction bases not matched to a gene: 8. The CDR3 totals 16 residues. Written as DNA, the CDR3 is TGTGCCAGCAGCTTAGTGGGTAGCGGGAGTGGGAATGAGCAGTTCTTC. Protein product: CASSLVGSGSGNEQFF.